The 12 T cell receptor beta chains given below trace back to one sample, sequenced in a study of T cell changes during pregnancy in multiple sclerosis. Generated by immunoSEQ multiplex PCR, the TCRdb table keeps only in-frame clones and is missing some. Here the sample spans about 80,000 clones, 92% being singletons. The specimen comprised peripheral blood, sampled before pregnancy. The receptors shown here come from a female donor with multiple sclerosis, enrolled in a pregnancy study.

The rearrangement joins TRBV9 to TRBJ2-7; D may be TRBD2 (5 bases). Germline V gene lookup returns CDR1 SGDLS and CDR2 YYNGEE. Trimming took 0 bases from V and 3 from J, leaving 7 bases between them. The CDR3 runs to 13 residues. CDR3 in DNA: TGTGCCAGCAGCGTAGACGCGGGCTACGAGCAGTACTTC. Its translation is CASSVDAGYEQYF.

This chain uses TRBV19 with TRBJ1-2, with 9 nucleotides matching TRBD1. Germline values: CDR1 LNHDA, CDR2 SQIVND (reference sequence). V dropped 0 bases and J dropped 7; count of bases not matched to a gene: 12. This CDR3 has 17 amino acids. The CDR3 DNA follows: TGTGCCAGTAGTATAGACCAAATTCCGGGACAGGGATTTGGCTACACCTTC. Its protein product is CASSIDQIPGQGFGYTF.

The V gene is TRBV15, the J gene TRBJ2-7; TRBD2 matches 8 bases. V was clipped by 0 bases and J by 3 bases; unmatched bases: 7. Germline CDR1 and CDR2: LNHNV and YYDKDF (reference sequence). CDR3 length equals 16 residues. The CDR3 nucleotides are TGTGCCACCAGCAGAGATCGGCTAGCGGGTTTCTACGAGCAGTACTTC. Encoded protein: CATSRDRLAGFYEQYF.

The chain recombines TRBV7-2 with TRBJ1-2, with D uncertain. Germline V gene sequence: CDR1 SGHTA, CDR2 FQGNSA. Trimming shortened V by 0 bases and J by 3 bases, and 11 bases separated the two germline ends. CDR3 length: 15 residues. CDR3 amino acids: CASSLAQNSYYGYTF. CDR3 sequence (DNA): TGTGCCAGCAGCTTAGCACAGAACAGCTACTATGGCTACACCTTC.

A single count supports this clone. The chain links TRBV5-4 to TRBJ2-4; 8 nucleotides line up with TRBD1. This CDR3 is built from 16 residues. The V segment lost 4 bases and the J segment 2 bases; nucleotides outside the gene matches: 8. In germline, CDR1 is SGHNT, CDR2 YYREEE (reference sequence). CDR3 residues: CASSNRQGWTKNIQYF. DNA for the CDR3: TGTGCCAGCAGCAACCGACAGGGGTGGACCAAAAACATTCAGTACTTC. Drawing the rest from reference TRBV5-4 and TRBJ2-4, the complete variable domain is ETGVTQSPTHLIKTRGQQVTLRCSSQSGHNTVSWYQQALGQGPQFIFQYYREEENGRGNFPPRFSGLQFPNYSSELNVNALELDDSALYLCASSNRQGWTKNIQYFGAGTRLSVL.

The CDR3 region has the DNA TGTGCCAGCAGTTTGAGAATTGGGACAGGGAACACCATATATTTT. Encoded protein: CASSLRIGTGNTIYF. The chain employs TRBV28 and TRBJ1-3; TRBD1 matches at 9 bases. CDR1 MDHEN and CDR2 SYDVKM come from the germline V gene. CDR3 length equals 15 residues. V was clipped by 3 bases and J by 7 bases; unmatched bases: 7.

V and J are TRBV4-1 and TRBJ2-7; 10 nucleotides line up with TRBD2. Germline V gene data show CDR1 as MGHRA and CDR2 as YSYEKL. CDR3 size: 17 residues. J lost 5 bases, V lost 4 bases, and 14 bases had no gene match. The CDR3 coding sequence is TGCGCCAGCAGCCGACTCCCCACTAGCGGGACCACCGACGAGCAGTACTTC. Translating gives CASSRLPTSGTTDEQYF.

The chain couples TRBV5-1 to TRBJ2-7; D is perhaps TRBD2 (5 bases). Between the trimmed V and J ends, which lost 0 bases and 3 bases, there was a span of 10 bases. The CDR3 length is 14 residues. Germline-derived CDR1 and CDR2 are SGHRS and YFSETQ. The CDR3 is CASSLADWGYEQYF. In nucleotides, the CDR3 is TGCGCCAGCAGCTTGGCGGACTGGGGCTACGAGCAGTACTTC.

CDR3 nucleotide sequence: TGTGCCAGCTCACCGGGGACAGGAGCGGAGACCCAGTACTTC. Translation: CASSPGTGAETQYF. The chain employs TRBV18 and TRBJ2-5; TRBD1 aligns across 8 bases. Germline CDR1 reads KGHSH; CDR2 reads LQKENI. This CDR3 contains 14 residues. With V trimmed by 3 bases and J by 5 bases, 5 bases remained unmatched. The variable domain in full, with the rest retrieved from reference TRBV18 and TRBJ2-5, is NAGVMQNPRHLVRRRGQEARLRCSPMKGHSHVYWYRQLPEEGLKFMVYLQKENIIDESGMPKERFSAEFPKEGPSILRIQQVVRGDSAAYFCASSPGTGAETQYFGPGTRLLVL.

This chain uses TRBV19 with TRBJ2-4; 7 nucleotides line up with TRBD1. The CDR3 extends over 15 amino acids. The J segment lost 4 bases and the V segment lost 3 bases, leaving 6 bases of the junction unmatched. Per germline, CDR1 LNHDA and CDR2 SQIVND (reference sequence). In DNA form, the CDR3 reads TGTGCCAGTAGTATCATGCAGGGGGAAAAAAACATTCAGTACTTC. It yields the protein CASSIMQGEKNIQYF.

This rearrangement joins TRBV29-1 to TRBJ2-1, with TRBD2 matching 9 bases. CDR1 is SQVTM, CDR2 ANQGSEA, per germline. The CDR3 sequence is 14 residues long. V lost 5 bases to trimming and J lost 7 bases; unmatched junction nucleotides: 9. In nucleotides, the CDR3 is TGCAGCGTTAAAGGGACTAGCATTCTGAATGAGCAGTTCTTC. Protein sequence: CSVKGTSILNEQFF.

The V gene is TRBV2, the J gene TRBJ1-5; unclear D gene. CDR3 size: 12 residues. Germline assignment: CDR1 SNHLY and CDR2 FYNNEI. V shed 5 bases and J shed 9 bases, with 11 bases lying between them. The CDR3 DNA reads TGTGCCAGCAGTCAAACGAGAGGGCCCCAGCATTTT. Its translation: CASSQTRGPQHF.